This T cell receptor beta chain was observed in a study of shared clonotypes between healthy human individuals (TCRdb year 2020). Broadly, across the study: Three men and a couple of women, aged 18 to 49 years, made up the cohort. For each donor, CD4 naive and CD4 memory were each given three plates, CD8 naive was given two plates, and CD8 memory was given one plate. The study deeply sequenced blood TCR repertoires of about 5 healthy adults to estimate repertoire size and the extent of clonotype sharing between individuals. Libraries were prepared and TCR repertoires were sequenced by different laboratories using diverse techniques, in order to increase sequencing depth and limit assay-specific biases. Per donor, leukapheresis produced somewhere between about 0.8 and 9 billion PBMCs. The paper as a whole reports these results and caveats: Sampling was restricted to blood, and TCR repertoires in tissue are likely to differ from TCR repertoires in blood. Larger estimated clonotype richness was generally found for naive subsets than for memory subsets. Across a few donors, about 4.5% of naive CD4, roughly 3.4% of naive CD8, under 2.5% of memory CD4, and roughly 0.4% of memory CD8 clonotypes were shared. Based on pairwise subsampling, the degree of clonotype sharing among donors was expected to be affected by sequencing depth. Even with the large sequencing depth, rarefaction of the sorted-subset datasets indicated that sequencing was incomplete. The genetic and exposure-history diversity represented was limited by the small number of donors. Compared with non-shared clonotypes, clonotypes shared by all four sorted-subset donors had higher generation probabilities.

A note on this clone: The target of this receptor is not known. The record has no base qualities; no much larger clone is one base away.

Healthy HIV-negative adults with no recently reported acute infections or vaccinations were included as donors. Only Caucasian adults living in Nashville, Tennessee, USA were represented among the donors. Magnetic negative selection was used to enrich CD4+ T cells, after which naive cells were positively selected on CD45RA and the negative fraction became the memory subset. Blood was obtained by leukapheresis, after which PBMCs were separated by Ficoll-Histopaque density gradient centrifugation and cryopreserved in liquid nitrogen vapor phase. Analytical flow cytometry was used to check the purity and quantity of every magnetically sorted T cell population. Each sorted fraction had its genomic DNA isolated and then quantified by UV absorbance on a Nanodrop 2000c. V is trimmed back by 0 bases and J by 4 bases, and the junction contains 5 bases that no gene match accounts for. The CDR3 starts with the cysteine, ends with the phenylalanine, and has 15 residues. Of the read, only the CDR3 DNA is kept; its 45 bases are in frame from base 1. CDR1 and CDR2 are drawn from the germline V gene: LGHNA, YSLEER.

Using the deep immunoSEQ assay, TCR CDR3 regions were amplified from genomic DNA by multiplex PCR. Extracted genomic DNA from each cell subset was spread evenly across all wells of several immunoSEQ 96-well plates, with each plate serving as a replicate. For sorted subsets, 200 to 250 ng genomic DNA, equal to some 30,000 T cell genomes, was loaded into each replicate PCR. The purified libraries were quantified using a Qubit 3.0 fluorometer, sized with a Bioanalyzer 2100, and then quantified again using the KAPA Library Quantification kit. A separate single-read 150-cycle Illumina NextSeq 550 flow cell was used to sequence each immunoSEQ 96-well plate. The original methods were these. Because the immunoSEQ output included only junctional sequences and no quality scores, the filtering could not be the same as the filtering used for full-length reads. To assign V/J genes and CDR3, sequences were annotated using PyIR, a Python wrapper for IgBLAST v1.9, with IMGT germline references. Reads were filtered out if the reads had weak V/J assignments (E-value above 1e-6), no CDR3, stop codons, out-of-frame junctions, or ambiguous translated residues. V3J clonotypes were defined as sequences sharing the same inferred V gene, J gene, and CDR3 amino acid sequence. To compute the percentage overlap between repertoires, the number of shared unique clonotypes was divided by the size of the smaller repertoire. Repertoire richness was assessed with RTK rarefaction, the Chao1 estimator, and Recon v2.1 estimates of unobserved clonotypes. OLGA was used to compute generation probabilities for all TCRbeta clonotypes that the gDNA method yielded from a handful of donors. The clones in this table, taken by TCRdb from immuneACCESS, are in-frame only. Not every clone is retained; where verified, under half of the shortfall comes from an unresolved V gene, and the cause of the rest is unknown. V, J and clone size reflect that table, while D and trimming were determined from the DNA. For this sample there are millions of clones; just over 90% appear just once. The leading ten clones occupy roughly 0.13% of the sample.

The rearranged segments are TRBV4-3 and TRBJ1-2, with 7 middle bases fitting TRBD1. The receptor was isolated from a man younger than 35 in good health. The specimen was naive CD4+ T cells sorted from blood. Per the publication, the cell subset or site label means: CD45RA+ positively selected. This receptor carries the CDR3 CASSQDGTESYGYTF. The DNA is as follows: TGCGCCAGCAGCCAAGACGGGACAGAAAGCTATGGCTACACCTTC.